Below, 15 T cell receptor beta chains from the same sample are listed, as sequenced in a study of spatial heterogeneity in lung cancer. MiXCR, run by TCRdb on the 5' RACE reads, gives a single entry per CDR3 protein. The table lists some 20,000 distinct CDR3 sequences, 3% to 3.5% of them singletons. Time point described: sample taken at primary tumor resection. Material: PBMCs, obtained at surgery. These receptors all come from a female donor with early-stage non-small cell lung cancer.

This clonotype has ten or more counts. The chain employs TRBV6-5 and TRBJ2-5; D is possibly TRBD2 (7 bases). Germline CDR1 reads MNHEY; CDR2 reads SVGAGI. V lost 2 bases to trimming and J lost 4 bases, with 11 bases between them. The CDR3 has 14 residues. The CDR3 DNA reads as TGTGCCAGCAGTTACAGGGGAGGGGGAGAGACCCAGTACTTC. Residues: CASSYRGGGETQYF.

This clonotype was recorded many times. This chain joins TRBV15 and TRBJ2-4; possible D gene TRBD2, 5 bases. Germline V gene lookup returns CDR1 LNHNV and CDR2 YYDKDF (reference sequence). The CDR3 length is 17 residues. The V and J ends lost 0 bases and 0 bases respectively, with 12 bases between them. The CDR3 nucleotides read TGTGCCACCAGCAGAGAGAGGGTGTTATTAGCCAAAAACATTCAGTACTTC. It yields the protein CATSRERVLLAKNIQYF.

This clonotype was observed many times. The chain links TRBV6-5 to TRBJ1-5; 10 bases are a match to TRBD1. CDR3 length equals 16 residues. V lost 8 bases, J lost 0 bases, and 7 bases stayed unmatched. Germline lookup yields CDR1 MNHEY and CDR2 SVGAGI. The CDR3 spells CASRRGTGDSNQPQHF. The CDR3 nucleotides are TGTGCCAGCCGGCGGGGGACAGGGGATAGCAATCAGCCCCAGCATTTT.

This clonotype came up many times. The CDR3 nucleotides read TGCAGCGTTGACGACAGGGGGGATGAGCAGTTCTTC. The encoded protein is CSVDDRGDEQFF. The rearrangement joins TRBV29-1 to TRBJ2-1; 9 bases fit TRBD1. CDR1 and CDR2 (germline): SQVTM, ANQGSEA. The V and J ends lost 3 bases and 8 bases, in that order; junction bases with no gene match: 2. The CDR3 length is 12 residues.

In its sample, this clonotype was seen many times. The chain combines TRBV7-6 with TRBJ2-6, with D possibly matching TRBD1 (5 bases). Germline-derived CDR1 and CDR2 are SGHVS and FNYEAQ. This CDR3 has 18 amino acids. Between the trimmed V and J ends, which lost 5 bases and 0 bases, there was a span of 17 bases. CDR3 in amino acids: CASSPHPHRNSGANVLTF. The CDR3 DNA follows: TGTGCCAGCAGCCCACACCCGCACAGGAACTCTGGGGCCAACGTCCTGACTTTC.

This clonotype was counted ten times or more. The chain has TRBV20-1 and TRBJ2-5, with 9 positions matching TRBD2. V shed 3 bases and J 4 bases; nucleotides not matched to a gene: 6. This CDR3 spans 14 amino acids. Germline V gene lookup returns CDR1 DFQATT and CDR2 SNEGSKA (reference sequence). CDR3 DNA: TGCAGTGCTAGTGGTCTAGCGGGACTAGAGACCCAGTACTTC. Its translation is CSASGLAGLETQYF.

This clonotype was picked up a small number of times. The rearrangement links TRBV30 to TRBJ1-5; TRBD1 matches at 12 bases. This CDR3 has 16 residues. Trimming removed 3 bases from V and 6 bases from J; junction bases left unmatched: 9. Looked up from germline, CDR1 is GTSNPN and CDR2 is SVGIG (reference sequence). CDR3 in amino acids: CAWRGAGTGGFQPQHF. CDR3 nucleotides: TGTGCCTGGAGGGGGGCCGGGACAGGGGGCTTTCAGCCCCAGCATTTT.

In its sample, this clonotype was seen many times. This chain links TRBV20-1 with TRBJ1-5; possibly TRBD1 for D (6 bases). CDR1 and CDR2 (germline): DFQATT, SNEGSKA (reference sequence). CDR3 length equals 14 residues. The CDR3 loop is CSALGGRSNQPQHF. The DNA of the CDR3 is TGCAGCGCCCTGGGGGGCCGAAGCAATCAGCCCCAGCATTTT.

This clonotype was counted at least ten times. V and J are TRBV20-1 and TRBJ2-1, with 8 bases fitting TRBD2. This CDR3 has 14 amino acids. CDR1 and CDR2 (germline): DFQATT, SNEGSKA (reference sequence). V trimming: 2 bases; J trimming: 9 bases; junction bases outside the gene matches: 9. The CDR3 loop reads CSARPGLVAGEQFF. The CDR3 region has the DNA TGCAGTGCTAGACCGGGACTAGTTGCTGGTGAGCAGTTCTTC.

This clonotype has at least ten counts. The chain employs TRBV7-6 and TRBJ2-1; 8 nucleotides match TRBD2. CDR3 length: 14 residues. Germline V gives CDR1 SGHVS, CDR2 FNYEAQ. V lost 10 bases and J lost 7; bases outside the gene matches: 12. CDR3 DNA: TGTGCCACCTCAGACGGGAGGGCCCGGAATGAGCAGTTCTTC. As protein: CATSDGRARNEQFF.

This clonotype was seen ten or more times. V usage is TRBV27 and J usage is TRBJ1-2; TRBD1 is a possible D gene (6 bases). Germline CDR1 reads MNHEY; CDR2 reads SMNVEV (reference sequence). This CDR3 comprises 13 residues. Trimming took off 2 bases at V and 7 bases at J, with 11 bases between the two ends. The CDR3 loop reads CASSLTQGGGYTF. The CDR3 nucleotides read TGTGCCAGCAGTTTAACACAGGGAGGTGGCTACACCTTC.

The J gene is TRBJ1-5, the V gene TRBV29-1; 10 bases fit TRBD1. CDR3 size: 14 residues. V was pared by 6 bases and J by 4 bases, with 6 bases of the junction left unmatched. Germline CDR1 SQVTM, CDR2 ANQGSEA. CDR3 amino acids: CSVLTGGFNQPQHF. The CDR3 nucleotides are TGCAGCGTCCTGACAGGGGGCTTTAATCAGCCCCAGCATTTT.

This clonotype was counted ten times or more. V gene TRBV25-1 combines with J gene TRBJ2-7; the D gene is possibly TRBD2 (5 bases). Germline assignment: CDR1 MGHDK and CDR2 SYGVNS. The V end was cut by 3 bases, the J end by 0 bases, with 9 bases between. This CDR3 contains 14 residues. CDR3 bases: TGTGCCAGCAGTGACCCCGGGAACTCCTACGAGCAGTACTTC. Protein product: CASSDPGNSYEQYF.

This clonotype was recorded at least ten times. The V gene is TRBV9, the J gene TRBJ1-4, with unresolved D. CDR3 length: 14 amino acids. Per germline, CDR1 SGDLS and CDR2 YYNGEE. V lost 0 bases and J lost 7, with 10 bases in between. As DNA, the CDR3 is TGTGCCAGCAGCGTAGAGAGGACGAGTGAAAAACTGTTTTTT. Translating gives CASSVERTSEKLFF.

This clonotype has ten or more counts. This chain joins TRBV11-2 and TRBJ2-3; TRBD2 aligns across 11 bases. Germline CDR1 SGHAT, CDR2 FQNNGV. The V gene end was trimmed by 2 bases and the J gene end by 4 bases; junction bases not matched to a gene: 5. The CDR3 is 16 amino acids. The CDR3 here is CASSLRLAGGSDTQYF. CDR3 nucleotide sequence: TGTGCCAGCAGCTTACGCCTAGCGGGAGGCTCAGATACGCAGTATTTT.